This entry concerns a single T cell receptor beta chain. The sample comes from a study of blood T cell repertoires in COVID-19. J lost 4 bases, V lost 4 bases, and 5 bases had no gene match. CDR1 and CDR2 (germline): SEHNR, FQNEAQ (reference sequence). The CDR3 runs to 15 residues. Method: immunoSEQ multiplex PCR; TCRdb's copy keeps in-frame clones and lacks some. The sample consists of around 70,000 clones, roughly 91% of them appearing once. The origin of this receptor is a woman of 80 years or more with active or convalescent COVID-19. The chain uses TRBV7-9 and TRBJ2-3; TRBD1 matches at 10 bases. The specimen was peripheral blood. Written as DNA, the CDR3 is TGTGCCAGCAGCTACGGACAGGGGGGAGCAGATACGCAGTATTTT. Amino acids: CASSYGQGGADTQYF.